These 11 T cell receptor beta chains share one sample of origin, sequenced in a study of blood T cells in healthy people across ages. The use of a sample-barcoded 5' primer and a J-beta primer mix characterized a second PCR of roughly 6 to 11 cycles. Using its own MiXCR run on the 5' RACE reads, TCRdb lists one record per CDR3 protein. The sample carries about 1,500,000 distinct CDR3 sequences, 28% recorded once. The sample comprised blood. Every receptor here comes from a woman in her twenties or thirties in good health.

In regard to this clonotype: A much larger clone lies a single base off, so this may be a read error. The chain's CDR3 is CATSQDNEQYF. CDR3 sequence (DNA): TGTGCCACCTCACAGGATAACGAGCAGTACTTC. V gene TRBV10-3 combines with J gene TRBJ2-7; TRBD1 might be the D (5 bases). CDR1 is ENHRY, CDR2 SYGVKD, per germline. This CDR3 region has 11 residues. The ends were cut back, 10 bases at V and 5 bases at J, with 12 bases in the middle.

To note about this clonotype: Germline and junction disagree at one end, which may indicate a read error. This rearrangement joins TRBV20-1 to TRBJ2-6; D possibly corresponds to TRBD2 (6 bases). The length of the CDR3 is 16 residues. Germline CDR1 reads DFQATT; CDR2 reads SNEGSKA (reference sequence). CDR3: CGASRWDSSGTNVLTF. The CDR3 DNA reads TGCGGTGCTAGTCGGTGGGACTCCTCTGGGACCAACGTCCTGACTTTC.

This clonotype was counted only a few times. The chain recombines TRBV7-2 with TRBJ1-2; weak D call: TRBD1 (6 bases). The V end lost 8 bases, the J end lost 7 bases, and 26 bases lay between the germline ends. CDR1 SGHTA and CDR2 FQGNSA come from the germline V gene. The CDR3 is made up of 16 amino acids. Here the CDR3 reads CASPKPGGRALVGYTF. CDR3 DNA: TGTGCCAGCCCTAAACCCGGGGGCAGGGCCCTGGTTGGCTACACCTTC.

The chain links TRBV20-1 to TRBJ1-1; the D gene is possibly TRBD1 (5 bases). V dropped 6 bases and J dropped 1 base, with 15 bases sitting between them. Germline loops: CDR1 DFQATT, CDR2 SNEGSKA (reference sequence). The CDR3 totals 14 residues. The CDR3 sequence is CSAHRNTGNTEAFF. The CDR3 coding sequence is TGCAGTGCCCACCGAAATACAGGGAACACTGAAGCTTTCTTT.

J is TRBJ1-1 and V is TRBV5-5, with a tentative D call TRBD1 (5 bases). V gave up 4 bases and J gave up 0 bases, with 16 bases separating them. The length of the CDR3 is 16 residues. Germline assignment: CDR1 SGHKS and CDR2 YYEKEE (reference sequence). CDR3 protein: CASSPAPTVMNTEAFF. In DNA form, the CDR3 reads TGTGCCAGCAGCCCCGCCCCGACAGTCATGAACACTGAAGCTTTCTTT.

V gene TRBV6-5 combines with J gene TRBJ1-2; 9 positions agree with TRBD1. CDR3 length: 15 residues. V was clipped by 6 bases and J by 0 bases; unmatched bases: 5. CDR1 and CDR2 (germline): MNHEY, SVGAGI. CDR3 protein: CASRPNRGPNYGYTF. As DNA, the CDR3 is TGTGCCAGCAGACCAAACAGGGGGCCTAACTATGGCTACACCTTC.

This clonotype was observed at least ten times. The genes are TRBV2 and TRBJ2-7; TRBD2 matches 13 bases. In germline, CDR1 is SNHLY, CDR2 FYNNEI. V lost 5 bases, J lost 3 bases, and 10 bases stayed unmatched. This CDR3 contains 17 residues. The CDR3 bases are TGTGCCAGCAGTCTACTAGCGGGAGGGAAGGACCGCTACGAGCAGTACTTC. This sequence encodes CASSLLAGGKDRYEQYF.

This clonotype came up a few times. This chain uses TRBV20-1 with TRBJ1-5; 8 nucleotides agree with TRBD1. V was clipped by 3 bases and J by 2 bases; unmatched bases: 9. The CDR3 covers 16 residues. The germline V gene has CDR1 DFQATT and CDR2 SNEGSKA (reference sequence). CDR3 region: CSARPGGYSGNQPQHF. The CDR3 coding sequence is TGCAGTGCTAGGCCAGGGGGCTATAGCGGCAATCAGCCCCAGCATTTT.

This clonotype has just one count. The rearrangement uses TRBV19 and TRBJ2-5; D not certain. Germline values: CDR1 LNHDA, CDR2 SQIVND (reference sequence). Trimming took 1 base from V and 3 from J, leaving 6 bases between them. The CDR3 spans 13 residues. The CDR3 DNA reads TGTGCCAGTAGTATAGTCCTGGAAGAGACCCAGTACTTC. This sequence encodes CASSIVLEETQYF.

The chain carries TRBV25-1 and TRBJ1-4; D is undetermined. Germline V gene lookup returns CDR1 MGHDK and CDR2 SYGVNS. V lost 4 bases and J lost 6, with 6 bases in between. CDR3 length: 12 residues. Here the CDR3 reads CASSGSDEKLFF. In DNA form, the CDR3 reads TGTGCCAGCAGTGGGAGTGATGAAAAACTGTTTTTT.

In its sample, this clonotype was seen many times. V and J are TRBV6-6 and TRBJ2-1; the match to TRBD2 covers 8 bases. V dropped 6 bases and J dropped 8; count of bases not matched to a gene: 3. This CDR3 spans 12 amino acids. Germline V gene sequence: CDR1 MNHNY, CDR2 SVGAGI (reference sequence). This chain's CDR3 is CASSLLADEQFF. In nucleotides, the CDR3 is TGTGCCAGCAGCCTACTAGCGGATGAGCAGTTCTTC.